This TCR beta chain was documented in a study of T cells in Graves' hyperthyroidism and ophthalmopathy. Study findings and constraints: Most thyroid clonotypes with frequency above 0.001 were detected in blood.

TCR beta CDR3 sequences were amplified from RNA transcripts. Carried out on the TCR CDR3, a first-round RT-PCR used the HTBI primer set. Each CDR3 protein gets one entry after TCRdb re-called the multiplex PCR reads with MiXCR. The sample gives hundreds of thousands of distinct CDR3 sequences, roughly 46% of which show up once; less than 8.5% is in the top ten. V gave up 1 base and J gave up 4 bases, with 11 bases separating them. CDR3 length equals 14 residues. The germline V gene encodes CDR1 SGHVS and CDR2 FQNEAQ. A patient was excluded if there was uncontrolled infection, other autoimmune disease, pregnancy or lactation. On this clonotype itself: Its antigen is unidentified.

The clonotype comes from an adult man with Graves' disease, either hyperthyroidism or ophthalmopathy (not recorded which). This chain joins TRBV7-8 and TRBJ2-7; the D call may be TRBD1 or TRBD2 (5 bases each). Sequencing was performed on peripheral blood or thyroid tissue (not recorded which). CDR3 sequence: CASSLEWGYYEQYF. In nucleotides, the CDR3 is TGTGCCAGCAGCTTAGAGTGGGGGTATTACGAGCAGTACTTC.